This TCR beta chain was found in a study of neurological immune-mediated disorders. The CDR3 consists of 17 residues. V gave up 0 bases and J gave up 4 bases; unmatched junction bases: 4. From germline, CDR1 is SGHRS and CDR2 YFSETQ. TCRdb reanalysed the 5' RACE reads using MiXCR and keeps one entry per CDR3 protein. The table records about 81,000 distinct CDR3 sequences, around 4.5% of them present only once. The time point is: longitudinal time-point 3. This clonotype has a count of ten or more. The chain is built from TRBV5-1 and TRBJ2-3; 14 nucleotides line up with TRBD2. The specimen sequenced was PBMCs. The sequence came from a woman in her sixties with multiple sclerosis. The CDR3 bases are TGCGCCAGCAGCTTGGGACTAGCGGGGGGGTCCTCAGATACGCAGTATTTT. Translated: CASSLGLAGGSSDTQYF.